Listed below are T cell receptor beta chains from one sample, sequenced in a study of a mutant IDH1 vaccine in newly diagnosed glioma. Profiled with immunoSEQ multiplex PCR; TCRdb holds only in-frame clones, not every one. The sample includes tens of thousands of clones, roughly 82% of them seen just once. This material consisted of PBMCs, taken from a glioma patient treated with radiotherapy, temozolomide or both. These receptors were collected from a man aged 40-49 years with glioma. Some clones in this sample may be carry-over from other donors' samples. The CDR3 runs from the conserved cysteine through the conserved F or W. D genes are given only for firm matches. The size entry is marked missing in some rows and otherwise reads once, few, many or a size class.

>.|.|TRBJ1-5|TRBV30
TGTGCCTGGAGTCGTAGCAATCAGCCCCAGCATTTT
CAWSRSNQPQHF
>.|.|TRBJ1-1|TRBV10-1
TGCGCCTCGAGGAGGGCATACAACACTGAAGCTTTCTTT
CASRRAYNTEAFF
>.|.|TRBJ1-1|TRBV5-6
TGTGCCAGCAGCTTGAACGGGGTATACGCTGAAGCTTTCTTT
CASSLNGVYAEAFF
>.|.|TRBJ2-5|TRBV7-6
TGTGCCAGCAGCCCACGGGGGGCCGGGGAGACCCAGTACTTC
CASSPRGAGETQYF
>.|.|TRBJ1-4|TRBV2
TGTGCCAGCAGCCCGCAGTCAACTAATGAAAAACTGTTTTTT
CASSPQSTNEKLFF
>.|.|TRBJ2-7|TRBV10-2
TGCGCCAGCAGCAGCCTGGGCTACGAGCAGTACTTC
CASSSLGYEQYF
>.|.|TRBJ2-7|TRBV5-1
TGCGCCAGCAGCTTAAAGGGACCCTCTCTGTACGAGCAGTACTTC
CASSLKGPSLYEQYF
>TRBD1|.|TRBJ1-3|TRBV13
TGTGCCAGCAGCCGAAGGGGGGACAGGGCTGGAAACACCATATATTTT
CASSRRGDRAGNTIYF
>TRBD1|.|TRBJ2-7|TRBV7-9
TGTGCCAGCAGCCCCTACCGGGACAGGGGCCACGAGCAGTACTTC
CASSPYRDRGHEQYF
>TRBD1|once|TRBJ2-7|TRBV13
TGTGCCAGCAGTTCCAGACAGGGGTACGAGCAGTACTTC
CASSSRQGYEQYF
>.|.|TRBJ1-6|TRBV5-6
TGTGCCAGCAGCCTCCGGGACCATAATTCACCCCTCCACTTT
CASSLRDHNSPLHF
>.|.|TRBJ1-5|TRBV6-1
TGTGCCAGCAGGGGCGCGCCGGGTCAGCCCCAGCATTTT
CASRGAPGQPQHF
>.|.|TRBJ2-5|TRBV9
TGTGCCAGCAGCATAAACTGGCAATATCAAGAGACCCAGTACTTC
CASSINWQYQETQYF
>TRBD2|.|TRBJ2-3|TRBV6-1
TGTGCCAGCAGTGGTCGGCTAGCGGGGGGGTTAGATACGCAGTATTTT
CASSGRLAGGLDTQYF
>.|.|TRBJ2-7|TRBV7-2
TGTGCCAGCAGCTTAACAGAGATCTACGAGCAGTACTTC
CASSLTEIYEQYF
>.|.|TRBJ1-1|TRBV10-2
TGCGCCAGCAGTGAGTGGGGGGGTAAAGATGAAGCTTTCTTT
CASSEWGGKDEAFF
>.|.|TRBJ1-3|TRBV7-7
TGTGCTAGCAGCCGGGACATCTCTGGAAACACCATATATTTT
CASSRDISGNTIYF
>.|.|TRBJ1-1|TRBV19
TGTGCCAGTAGTATGCAGGGGTCCGTAATGAACACTGAAGCTTTCTTT
CASSMQGSVMNTEAFF
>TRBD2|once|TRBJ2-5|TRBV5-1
TGCGCCAGCAGCAATAGCGGGGGTGAGACCCAGTACTTC
CASSNSGGETQYF
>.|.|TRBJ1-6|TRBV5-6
TGTGCCAGCAGCTTTCAGGGCACCTATAATTCACCCCTCCACTTT
CASSFQGTYNSPLHF
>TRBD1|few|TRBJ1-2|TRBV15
TGTGCCACCAGCAGAGGGCAGGGGGCCGGTGGCTACACCTTC
CATSRGQGAGGYTF
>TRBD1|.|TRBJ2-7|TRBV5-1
TGCGCCAGCAGTTCCGGAGGGACAGGGGGCGAGCAGTACTTC
CASSSGGTGGEQYF
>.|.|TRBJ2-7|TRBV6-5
TGTGCCAGCAGTTACTCCCGGGGAAATGTCGACGAGCAGTACTTC
CASSYSRGNVDEQYF
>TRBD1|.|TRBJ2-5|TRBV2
TGTGCCAGCGCGAGCCTTGGGACAGGGCTACAAGAGACCCAGTACTTC
CASASLGTGLQETQYF
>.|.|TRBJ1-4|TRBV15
TGTGCCACCAGCAGAGATCTGGGTCAGGGGAATGAAAAACTGTTTTTT
CATSRDLGQGNEKLFF
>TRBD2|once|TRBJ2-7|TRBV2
TGTGCCAGCAGACGGGGACTAGCGGGGGTCGAGCAGTACTTC
CASRRGLAGVEQYF
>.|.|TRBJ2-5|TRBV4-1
TGCGCCAGCAGCCAAGAACAAGAGACCCAGTACTTC
CASSQEQETQYF
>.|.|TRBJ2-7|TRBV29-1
TGCAGCGTTGCGACGGACGGCTACGAGCAGTACTTC
CSVATDGYEQYF
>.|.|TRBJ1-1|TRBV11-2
TGTGCCAGCAGCTTAGATCGGGGGGGGCTCGGTGAAGCTTTCTTT
CASSLDRGGLGEAFF
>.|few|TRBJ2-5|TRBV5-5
TGTGCCAGCAGCTTGGTGACGGGGGAGACCCAGTACTTC
CASSLVTGETQYF
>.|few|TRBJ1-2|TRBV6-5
TGTGCCAGCAGTTTTACAGGGAACTATGGCTACACCTTC
CASSFTGNYGYTF
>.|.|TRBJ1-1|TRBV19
TGTGCCAGTAGTATGGCGTCGGGTCGAACTGAAGCTTTCTTT
CASSMASGRTEAFF
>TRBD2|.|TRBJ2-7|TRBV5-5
TGTGCCAGCAGCCCACCCGGGACTAGCGGCTCCTACGAGCAGTACTTC
CASSPPGTSGSYEQYF
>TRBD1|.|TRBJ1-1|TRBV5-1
TGCGCCAGCAGGCGACAGGGGGCACCAAACACTGAAGCTTTCTTT
CASRRQGAPNTEAFF
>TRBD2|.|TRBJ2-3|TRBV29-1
TGCAGCGGGAGGACTAGCGGTGGAGCGAGTACGCAGTATTTT
CSGRTSGGASTQYF
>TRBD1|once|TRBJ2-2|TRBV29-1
TGCAGCGCGAGCAGGGGGAACGGCGGGGAGCTGTTTTTT
CSASRGNGGELFF
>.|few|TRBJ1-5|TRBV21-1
TGTGCCAGCAGCAAATGGGAGTGGGACTGGGATCCTAGCAATCAGCCCCAGCATTTT
CASSKWEWDWDPSNQPQHF
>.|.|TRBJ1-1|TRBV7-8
TGTGCCAGCAGCTTCCCCAGGGGATTGGTCACTGAAGCTTTCTTT
CASSFPRGLVTEAFF
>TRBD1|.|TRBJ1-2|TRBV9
TGTGCCAGCAGCGTCAGGACAGGGGGCGGAGGCTACACCTTC
CASSVRTGGGGYTF
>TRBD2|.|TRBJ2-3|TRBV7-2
TGTGCCAGCAGCTTAGTCGTCCTAGCGGGAAACACAGATACGCAGTATTTT
CASSLVVLAGNTDTQYF
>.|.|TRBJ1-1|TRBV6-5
TGTGCCAGCAGTTACAGAGGGGGACGGGCTGAAGCTTTCTTT
CASSYRGGRAEAFF
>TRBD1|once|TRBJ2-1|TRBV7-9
TGTGCCAGCAGCTTATCGGGGACAGGGGTACATGAGCAGTTCTTC
CASSLSGTGVHEQFF
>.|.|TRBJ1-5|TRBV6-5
TGTGCCAGCAGACCTTCGGGGTCTAGCAATCAGCCCCAGCATTTT
CASRPSGSSNQPQHF
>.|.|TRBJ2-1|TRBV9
TGTGCCAGCAGCGTTCGCGTTCCGGGGGTGGGTGAGCAGTTCTTC
CASSVRVPGVGEQFF
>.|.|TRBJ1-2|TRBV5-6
TGTGCCAGCAGCTTACTGAGGCCTTATGGCTACACCTTC
CASSLLRPYGYTF
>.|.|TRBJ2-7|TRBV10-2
TGCGCCAGCAGTGAGAGACTATGGGGGGACGGCATTTCCTACGAGCAGTACTTC
CASSERLWGDGISYEQYF
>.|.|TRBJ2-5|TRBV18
TGTGCCAGCTCACAGACAGTCCAAGAGACCCAGTACTTC
CASSQTVQETQYF
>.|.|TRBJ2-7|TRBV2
TGTGCCAGCAGTTTTAGTTACGAGCAGTACTTC
CASSFSYEQYF
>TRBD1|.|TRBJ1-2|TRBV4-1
TGCGCCAGCAGCCAAGTTTGGGACAGGTCCTCCTATGGCTACACCTTC
CASSQVWDRSSYGYTF
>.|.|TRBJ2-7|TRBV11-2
TGTGCCAGCAGCTTGGGGGGTTTCGAGCAGTACTTC
CASSLGGFEQYF
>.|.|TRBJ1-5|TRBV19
TGTGCCAGTAACCAGGGCCACAGTCAGCCCCAGCATTTT
CASNQGHSQPQHF
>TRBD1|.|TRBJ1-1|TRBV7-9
TGTGCCAGCAGCTCACCGGACAGGGGGCTAGGTGAAGCTTTCTTT
CASSSPDRGLGEAFF
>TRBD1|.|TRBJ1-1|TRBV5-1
TGCGCCAGCAGCATAGAATACAGGGGAGAGGGCACTGAAGCTTTCTTT
CASSIEYRGEGTEAFF
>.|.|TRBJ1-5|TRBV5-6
TGTGCCAGCAGCTTGTACGACGGGGAGGATCAGCCCCAGCATTTT
CASSLYDGEDQPQHF
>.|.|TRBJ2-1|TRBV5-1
TGCGCCAGCAGCTTAAACGGGGGCCTATACAATGAGCAGTTCTTC
CASSLNGGLYNEQFF